The clone carrying this T cell receptor beta chain was seen a few times. Treatment denoted: oral pan-JAK inhibitor, 5-10 mg twice daily. The data stem from a study of CD8+ T cells in alopecia areata. Across the study: For treated patients, severity scores reflected the percentage of scalp area affected.

CDR3 length equals 14 residues. The germline V and J ends were trimmed by 5 bases and 0 bases, with 11 bases remaining between them. Per germline, CDR1 SGHRS and CDR2 YFSETQ. Extracted from the samples, RNA was reverse transcribed into cDNA to serve as the sequencing template. Using immunoSEQ multiplex PCR, the repertoire was profiled, and TCRdb retains in-frame clones only, with some absent. This table holds about 190,000 clones, around 66% found once. This material consisted of CD4+ T cells sorted from blood, taken at week 4, from a patient treated with tofacitinib. The clonotype comes from a human donor with alopecia areata. The chain carries TRBV5-1 and TRBJ1-1; no clear D. Here the CDR3 DNA reads TGCGCCAGCAGGGGCGGGCCTATGAACACTGAAGCTTTCTTT. Its protein is CASRGGPMNTEAFF.